The 29 T cell receptor beta chains in this list originate from one sample, sequenced in a study of blood T cell repertoires in COVID-19. Assay: immunoSEQ multiplex PCR; the TCRdb copy retains only in-frame clones and omits some. The sample lists 210,000 or so clones, around 84% occurring once. The sequenced material came from PBMCs or T cells enriched from blood (not recorded which). These receptors all come from a young man with acute COVID-19.

The chain has TRBV18 and TRBJ2-7; D is unclear. V was shortened by 1 base and J by 4 bases, with 14 bases between the two germline ends. The germline V gene encodes CDR1 KGHSH and CDR2 LQKENI. CDR3 length equals 15 residues. The CDR3 loop is CASSPLPSPGYEQYF. Written as DNA, the CDR3 is TGTGCCAGCTCACCACTCCCGAGCCCCGGGTACGAGCAGTACTTC.

As regards this clone: Other DNA sequences in this sample translate to the same CDR3. The V gene is TRBV18, the J gene TRBJ1-6; no firm D call. Trimming pared 6 bases from V and 0 bases from J, leaving 6 bases between. This CDR3 has 14 residues. Germline CDR1 reads KGHSH; CDR2 reads LQKENI. The CDR3 nucleotides read TGTGCCAGCTCCGAGAGCTCCTATAATTCACCCCTCCACTTT. Translating gives CASSESSYNSPLHF.

The rearrangement links TRBV5-1 to TRBJ2-7; 7 nucleotides agree with TRBD1. Germline V gene lookup returns CDR1 SGHRS and CDR2 YFSETQ. Trimming removed 0 bases from V and 0 bases from J; junction bases left unmatched: 0. The CDR3 spans 14 residues. In nucleotides, the CDR3 is TGCGCCAGCAGCTTGGCAGGGGGCTCCTACGAGCAGTACTTC. It is translated as CASSLAGGSYEQYF.

The table lists this clone with a few counts. The J gene is TRBJ1-2, the V gene TRBV28, with D perhaps matching TRBD1 (6 bases). Deletions cut 6 bases from V and 3 bases from J, with 11 bases between. This CDR3 is 13 amino acids long. Germline CDR1 and CDR2: MDHEN and SYDVKM. CDR3 coding DNA: TGTGCCAGCAGACCTACAGGGCACTATGGCTACACCTTC. As protein: CASRPTGHYGYTF.

The chain recombines TRBV5-1 with TRBJ1-4, with TRBD1 matching 9 bases. The trim removed 0 bases at V and 4 bases at J, leaving 10 bases unmatched. This CDR3 has 18 residues. CDR1 and CDR2 from the germline V gene are SGHRS and YFSETQ. The CDR3 spells CASSLAFGGTGLNEKLFF. CDR3 sequence (DNA): TGCGCCAGCAGCTTGGCCTTCGGGGGGACAGGGCTTAATGAAAAACTGTTTTTT.

The rearrangement uses TRBV9 and TRBJ2-6, with 10 bases fitting TRBD1. The V and J ends lost 3 bases and 0 bases, in that order; junction bases with no gene match: 3. Per germline, CDR1 SGDLS and CDR2 YYNGEE. The CDR3 has 17 amino acids. CDR3 sequence reads: CASSGRDRGSGANVLTF. CDR3 nucleotide sequence: TGTGCCAGCAGCGGCCGGGACAGGGGCTCTGGGGCCAACGTCCTGACTTTC.

Points on this clone: This sample also contains other DNA sequences that code for the same CDR3. The J gene is TRBJ2-1, the V gene TRBV15; D unclear. The CDR3 sequence is 14 residues long. CDR1 and CDR2 (germline): LNHNV, YYDKDF (reference sequence). Trimming took off 0 bases at V and 4 bases at J, with 7 bases between the two ends. The CDR3 DNA sequence: TGTGCCACCAGCAGAGATAACAGTTACAATGAGCAGTTCTTC. This translates into CATSRDNSYNEQFF.

The chain has TRBV12-3 or TRBV12-4 and TRBJ1-6, with TRBD1 as a possible D gene (5 bases). Trimming took 6 bases from V and 8 from J, leaving 11 bases between them. The CDR3 runs 13 residues. CDR3 coding DNA: TGTGCCAGCAGAGGGACTTCAGATTCACCCCTCCACTTT. It specifies CASRGTSDSPLHF.

This clone is a singleton in its sample. Distinct nucleotide sequences in the sample also encode this CDR3. V and J are TRBV10-1 and TRBJ1-1; D is ambiguous. Germline CDR1 and CDR2: WNHNN and SYGVQD (reference sequence). This CDR3 has 13 residues. Trimming shortened V by 2 bases and J by 5 bases, and 9 bases separated the two germline ends. Written as DNA, the CDR3 is TGCGCCAGCAGTGAGCGGGGTAGGACTGAAGCTTTCTTT. Protein product: CASSERGRTEAFF.

CDR3 sequence (DNA): TGTGCCAGCAATACACAGGGGAAGTATGGCTACACCTTC. Amino acid sequence: CASNTQGKYGYTF. V and J are TRBV28 and TRBJ1-2; 7 bases agree with TRBD1. CDR1 MDHEN and CDR2 SYDVKM come from the germline V gene. The CDR3 extends over 13 amino acids. V gave up 7 bases and J gave up 5 bases; unmatched junction bases: 7.

J is TRBJ1-1 and V is TRBV11-3, with D unclear. The CDR3 covers 14 residues. In germline, CDR1 is SGHNT, CDR2 YENEEA. V dropped 3 bases and J dropped 4 bases, with 12 bases sitting between them. CDR3 region: CASSFKNRGTEAFF. CDR3 in DNA: TGTGCCAGCAGCTTTAAGAACCGGGGCACTGAAGCTTTCTTT.

The rearrangement uses TRBV7-9 and TRBJ2-3; 12 bases agree with TRBD2. The CDR3 extends over 15 amino acids. V was pared by 6 bases and J by 1 base, with 2 bases of the junction left unmatched. Germline-derived CDR1 and CDR2 are SEHNR and FQNEAQ (reference sequence). CDR3 coding DNA: TGTGCCAGCAGAAGACTAGCGGGGGGCACAGATACGCAGTATTTT. Protein product: CASRRLAGGTDTQYF.

This clone is deemed medium-sized. The chain has TRBV6-4 and TRBJ2-2; D perhaps matches TRBD2 (6 bases). The germline CDR1 and CDR2 sequences are MRHNA and SNTAGT. Trimming shortened V by 6 bases and J by 1 base, and 6 bases separated the two germline ends. The CDR3 is 13 residues long. The CDR3 bases are TGTGCCAGCAGCGGGGGGAACACCGGGGAGCTGTTTTTT. It codes for CASSGGNTGELFF.

The V and J genes are TRBV5-1 and TRBJ2-7; D may be TRBD2 (5 bases). The CDR3 consists of 14 residues. Germline V CDR1 and CDR2: SGHRS, YFSETQ. V lost 4 bases and J 2 bases, leaving 13 bases between the germline ends. Here the CDR3 reads CASSTDGNTYEQYF. The CDR3 nucleotides are TGCGCCAGCAGCACAGACGGGAATACCTACGAGCAGTACTTC.

This sequence joins TRBV7-9 and TRBJ1-4; TRBD1 matches at 9 bases. Germline V gives CDR1 SEHNR, CDR2 FQNEAQ (reference sequence). The CDR3 consists of 16 residues. With 3 bases clipped from V and 8 bases from J, the junction kept 10 bases outside the gene matches. CDR3 nucleotides: TGTGCCAGCAGCTTCGTACCGGGACAGGGCGACGAAAAACTGTTTTTT. This encodes CASSFVPGQGDEKLFF.

The V call is TRBV3-1 (or the pseudogene TRBV3-2), the J call TRBJ2-7; perhaps TRBD1 as D (6 bases). V lost 3 bases and J lost 0, with 9 bases in between. CDR1 LGHDT and CDR2 YNNKEL come from the germline V gene (reference sequence). This CDR3 spans 14 amino acids. The CDR3 loop reads CASSQRQASYEQYF. Here the CDR3 DNA reads TGTGCCAGCAGCCAGAGACAGGCCTCCTACGAGCAGTACTTC.

In its sample, this clone was seen a few times. This chain connects TRBV7-2 to TRBJ1-6; D ambiguous. V lost 11 bases, J lost 4 bases, and 18 bases lay in between. CDR3 length: 15 residues. The germline gives CDR1 SGHTA, CDR2 FQGNSA. CDR3 DNA: TGTGCCGGGAGTCGGTCATGGGCGTATAATTCACCCCTCCACTTT. Protein: CAGSRSWAYNSPLHF.

This chain joins TRBV21-1 and TRBJ1-1; TRBD1, the table's D call, was not compared with the DNA. TRBV21-1 is designated a pseudogene. The CDR3 is 16 amino acids. CDR3 nucleotides: TGTGCCAGCAGCAAAATAACGGACAGGGTGAGGACTGAAGCTTTCTTT. Its protein product is CASSKITDRVRTEAFF.

The chain is built from TRBV19 and TRBJ2-1; 13 bases align to TRBD2. V trimming: 4 bases; J trimming: 4 bases; junction bases outside the gene matches: 13. Germline V gene lookup returns CDR1 LNHDA and CDR2 SQIVND (reference sequence). This CDR3 has 19 residues. The DNA for the CDR3 is TGTGCCAGTAGTAGCCCACTGACTAGCGGGGGGATACTTTACAATGAGCAGTTCTTC. This codes for CASSSPLTSGGILYNEQFF.

V and J are TRBV18 and TRBJ1-5; no clear D gene. The V end was cut by 0 bases, the J end by 2 bases, with 11 bases between. CDR3 length: 16 residues. Germline V gives CDR1 KGHSH, CDR2 LQKENI. CDR3 in amino acids: CASSPPSGVGNQPQHF. The CDR3 DNA sequence: TGTGCCAGCTCACCACCCTCCGGGGTTGGCAATCAGCCCCAGCATTTT.

The chain combines TRBV5-1 with TRBJ2-3; D ambiguous. Germline CDR1 reads SGHRS; CDR2 reads YFSETQ. V lost 1 base, J lost 4 bases, and 13 bases lay in between. The length of the CDR3 is 15 residues. Here the CDR3 DNA reads TGCGCCAGCAGCTTGCGAGATTTTGTGGCAGATACGCAGTATTTT. Translating it yields CASSLRDFVADTQYF. The whole variable domain, filled in from reference TRBV5-1 and TRBJ2-3, reads KAGVTQTPRYLIKTRGQQVTLSCSPISGHRSVSWYQQTPGQGLQFLFEYFSETQRNKGNFPGRFSGRQFSNSRSEMNVSTLELGDSALYLCASSLRDFVADTQYFGPGTRLTVL.

This chain links TRBV28 with TRBJ2-2; 8 positions match TRBD2. V trimming: 7 bases; J trimming: 6 bases; junction bases outside the gene matches: 13. Germline V gene sequence: CDR1 MDHEN, CDR2 SYDVKM. The CDR3 spans 16 residues. The CDR3 loop reads CASTLRGAIVAGELFF. The CDR3 DNA is TGTGCCAGCACCCTGCGGGGGGCAATTGTCGCCGGGGAGCTGTTTTTT.

The chain combines TRBV20-1 with TRBJ2-1; TRBD2 is a possible D gene (5 bases). This CDR3 has 15 amino acids. The ends were cut back, 3 bases at V and 5 bases at J, with 17 bases in the middle. Germline V gene data show CDR1 as DFQATT and CDR2 as SNEGSKA (reference sequence). The CDR3 nucleotides are TGCAGTGCTAGTACAGCCGAGCGGAAGCACAATGAGCAGTTCTTC. Amino acids: CSASTAERKHNEQFF.

The chain recombines TRBV6-5 with TRBJ1-2; D is ambiguous. With 3 bases removed from V and 2 bases from J, the gap between germline ends came to 4 bases. The CDR3 is 12 amino acids. Germline assignment: CDR1 MNHEY and CDR2 SVGAGI. The CDR3 is CASSYRNYGYTF. In nucleotides, the CDR3 is TGTGCCAGCAGTTATAGAAACTATGGCTACACCTTC.

The CDR3 spells CASSSWELGRVNTEAFF. In DNA, the CDR3 is TGTGCCAGCAGCTCCTGGGAGTTGGGGAGGGTGAACACTGAAGCTTTCTTT. V usage is TRBV11-2 and J usage is TRBJ1-1; no firm D call. The CDR3 covers 17 residues. Germline values: CDR1 SGHAT, CDR2 FQNNGV. The V and J ends lost 4 bases and 0 bases respectively, with 18 bases between them. Variable domain in full (rest from reference TRBV11-2 and TRBJ1-1): EAGVAQSPRYKIIEKRQSVAFWCNPISGHATLYWYQQILGQGPKLLIQFQNNGVVDDSQLPKDRFSAERLKGVDSTLKIQPAKLEDSAVYLCASSSWELGRVNTEAFFGQGTRLTVV.

This chain links TRBV5-4 with TRBJ1-4, with 8 nucleotides matching TRBD1. The length of the CDR3 is 14 residues. Germline V gene lookup returns CDR1 SGHNT and CDR2 YYREEE (reference sequence). Germline trimming cut 3 bases from V and 7 bases from J; bases unmatched to any gene: 5. CDR3 protein: CASSSGQAGEKLFF. The CDR3 DNA is TGTGCCAGCAGCTCGGGACAGGCGGGTGAAAAACTGTTTTTT.

The rearrangement uses TRBV25-1 and TRBJ2-3, with a possible D match to TRBD1 (6 bases). The CDR3 is 16 amino acids. V lost 3 bases to trimming and J lost 2 bases, with 15 bases between them. From germline, CDR1 is MGHDK and CDR2 SYGVNS. Here the CDR3 reads CASSDYRDPPTDTQYF. CDR3 in DNA: TGTGCCAGCAGTGATTACAGGGACCCCCCCACAGATACGCAGTATTTT.

This clone was found many times. V gene TRBV9 combines with J gene TRBJ1-2; D is undetermined. Germline CDR1 is SGDLS and CDR2 is YYNGEE. Trimming pared 0 bases from V and 4 bases from J, leaving 13 bases between. The CDR3 runs 15 residues. The CDR3 is CASSVGSEVSYGYTF. CDR3 bases: TGTGCCAGCAGCGTAGGGTCAGAAGTAAGCTATGGCTACACCTTC.

The chain carries TRBV2 and TRBJ1-1; D perhaps matches TRBD1 (5 bases). V lost 0 bases, J lost 4 bases, and 12 bases lay in between. CDR3 length equals 15 residues. Per germline, CDR1 SNHLY and CDR2 FYNNEI. The chain's CDR3 is CASSEALQGSTEAFF. The CDR3 DNA reads TGTGCCAGCAGTGAAGCCCTGCAGGGTAGCACTGAAGCTTTCTTT.